The entry below describes one T cell receptor beta chain. Its antigen is currently unknown. Division of CD4+ cells produced a CD45RA+ naive subset and a CD45RA-negative memory subset. The CDR3 has 14 amino acids. After removal of 1 base from V and 8 bases from J, the junction contained 5 bases not matched to a gene. Germline CDR1 is KGHSH and CDR2 is LQKENI. This record belongs to a study of shared clonotypes between healthy human individuals. Study at large: For every donor, three CD4 naive, three CD4 memory, two CD8 naive and one CD8 memory plates were used. Overall study findings and caveats: Depth of sequencing was expected to influence donor clonotype sharing.

Original analysis: Filtering differed for immunoSEQ, which gave only junction sequences without quality scores. Profiled with immunoSEQ multiplex PCR; TCRdb holds only in-frame clones, not every one. V, J and clone size were drawn from that table, and D and trimming were deduced from the DNA. Of some 2.4 million clones listed, 80% to 95% are singletons. Material for sequencing was naive CD4+ T cells from PBMCs. Regarding subset: CD45RA+ positively selected. The receptor was derived from a man between 18 and 35 years old in good health. Some clones in this sample may be carry-over from other donors' samples. The chain joins TRBV18 to TRBJ2-1; 7 bases agree with TRBD2. The DNA of the CDR3 is TGTGCCAGCTCACCACGGCGGGAGCAGGATGAGCAGTTCTTC. Protein: CASSPRREQDEQFF. Combining the CDR3 with reference TRBV18 and TRBJ2-1 gives the whole variable domain NAGVMQNPRHLVRRRGQEARLRCSPMKGHSHVYWYRQLPEEGLKFMVYLQKENIIDESGMPKERFSAEFPKEGPSILRIQQVVRGDSAAYFCASSPRREQDEQFFGPGTRLTVL.